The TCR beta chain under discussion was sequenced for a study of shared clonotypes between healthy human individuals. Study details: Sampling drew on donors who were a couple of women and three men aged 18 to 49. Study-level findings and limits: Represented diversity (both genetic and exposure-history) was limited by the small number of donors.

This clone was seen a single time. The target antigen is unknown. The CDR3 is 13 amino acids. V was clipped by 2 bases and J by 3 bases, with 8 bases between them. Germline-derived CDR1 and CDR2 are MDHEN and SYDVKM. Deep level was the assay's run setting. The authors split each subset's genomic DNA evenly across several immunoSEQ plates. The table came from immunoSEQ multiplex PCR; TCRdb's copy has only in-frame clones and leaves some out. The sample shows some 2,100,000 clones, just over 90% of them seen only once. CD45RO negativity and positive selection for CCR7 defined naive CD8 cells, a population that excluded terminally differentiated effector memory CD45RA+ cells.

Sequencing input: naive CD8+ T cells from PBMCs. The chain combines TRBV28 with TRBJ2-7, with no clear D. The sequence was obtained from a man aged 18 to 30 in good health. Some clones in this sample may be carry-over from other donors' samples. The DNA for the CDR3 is TGTGCCAGCAGTTTAGGGCACGGCTACGAGCAGTACTTC. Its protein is CASSLGHGYEQYF.